Given below is one TCR beta chain in context. In the original workflow: The authors estimated nucleated cell counts from reference gene primer amplification. TCRdb's copy holds only in-frame clones and misses some; the assay was immunoSEQ multiplex PCR. The DNA was the basis for D and trimming; V, J and clone size are from that table. The sample shows some 310,000 clones, roughly 90% of them seen only once. The V end lost 4 bases, the J end lost 2 bases, and 15 bases lay between the germline ends. Germline loops: CDR1 MNHEY, CDR2 SVGAGI. This CDR3 region has 15 residues. This record belongs to a study of blood T cell repertoires in COVID-19. Recruitment covered some 25 US areas and drew participants whose ages spanned roughly 18 to 90 years. Membership in each cohort depended on participant-reported clinical history.

Sequenced input: PBMCs or T cells enriched from blood (not recorded which). The gene calls are TRBV6-5 and TRBJ2-7; a weak D match, TRBD2 (5 bases). The clonotype comes from a woman in her 30s who had recovered from COVID-19. Here the CDR3 reads CASSSHSAIPYEQYF. The DNA for the CDR3 is TGTGCCAGCAGTTCTCATAGCGCAATACCCTACGAGCAGTACTTC.